Listed here are 13 T cell receptor beta chains from one sample, sequenced in a study of blood T cells in healthy people across ages. Using a J-beta primer mix together with a sample-barcoded 5' primer, a second PCR was run for about 6 to 11 cycles. TCRdb reprocessed the 5' RACE reads with MiXCR, giving one entry per CDR3 protein. Of about 970,000 distinct CDR3 sequences listed, just over 50% are singletons. Sample: blood. These receptors were obtained from a woman aged 55-70 years in good health.

This clonotype was found a few times. J is TRBJ2-1 and V is TRBV6-2 or TRBV6-3; TRBD1 agrees at 9 bases. CDR1 and CDR2 from the germline V gene are MNHEY and SVGEGT. J lost 6 bases, V lost 4 bases, and 7 bases had no gene match. The CDR3 runs 15 residues. The CDR3 region has the DNA TGTGCCAGCAGTTTACAGGGGGCGGTAGGCAATGAGCAGTTCTTC. This codes for CASSLQGAVGNEQFF.

This clonotype was recorded only once. V and J are TRBV19 and TRBJ1-5; 11 bases agree with TRBD1. V lost 3 bases and J lost 8; bases outside the gene matches: 3. The CDR3 covers 14 residues. Germline CDR1 LNHDA, CDR2 SQIVND (reference sequence). The chain's CDR3 is CASSIGTGGEPQHF. For the CDR3, the DNA is TGTGCCAGTAGTATTGGGACAGGGGGGGAGCCCCAGCATTTT.

This clonotype has just a few counts. The chain uses TRBV30 and TRBJ2-2; D possibly uses TRBD1 or TRBD2 (5 bases each). Germline V CDR1 and CDR2: GTSNPN, SVGIG (reference sequence). Deletions cut 6 bases from V and 0 bases from J, with 8 bases between. The CDR3 runs 13 residues. CDR3 bases: TGTGCCTGCCAGGGACCGAACACCGGGGAGCTGTTTTTT. Translating gives CACQGPNTGELFF.

The chain joins TRBV7-9 to TRBJ2-3; D assignment may be TRBD1 or TRBD2 (5 bases each). The V end lost 7 bases, the J end lost 0 bases, and 20 bases lay between the germline ends. Germline V gives CDR1 SEHNR, CDR2 FQNEAQ (reference sequence). This CDR3 spans 17 amino acids. The CDR3 is CASMKAAVRESTDTQYF. The CDR3 bases are TGTGCCAGCATGAAGGCAGCGGTCAGGGAAAGCACAGATACGCAGTATTTT.

V is TRBV11-2 and J is TRBJ2-6; 9 bases line up with TRBD1. Trimming cost V 3 bases and J 5 bases; bases outside gene matches: 8. The CDR3 is made up of 17 amino acids. Germline V gene lookup returns CDR1 SGHAT and CDR2 FQNNGV. CDR3 residues: CASSLTGGSSWANVLTF. The CDR3 nucleotides read TGTGCCAGCAGCTTGACAGGGGGTTCATCTTGGGCCAACGTCCTGACTTTC.

The rearrangement links TRBV20-1 to TRBJ1-5; D is perhaps TRBD1 (5 bases). Germline CDR1 and CDR2: DFQATT and SNEGSKA (reference sequence). V lost 6 bases and J 4 bases, leaving 25 bases between the germline ends. This CDR3 has 17 amino acids. CDR3 nucleotides: TGCAGTGCCCCCGGCGACGGAACCTTCAGGGAGAATCAGCCCCAGCATTTT. Its translation: CSAPGDGTFRENQPQHF.

This clonotype appeared a few times. This rearrangement joins TRBV12-3 or TRBV12-4 to TRBJ2-4, with 8 bases that match TRBD2. V lost 3 bases to trimming and J lost 3 bases; unmatched junction nucleotides: 1. This CDR3 has 14 residues. The CDR3 loop reads CASSFGGDKNIQYF. CDR3 DNA sequence: TGTGCCAGCAGTTTCGGGGGGGACAAAAACATTCAGTACTTC.

As DNA, the CDR3 is TGTGCCAGCAGCCTATACGGACAGGGAATTGCAGATACGCAGTATTTT. It encodes CASSLYGQGIADTQYF. V gene TRBV11-2 combines with J gene TRBJ2-3, with TRBD1 matching over 8 bases. The CDR3 consists of 16 residues. The V segment lost 5 bases and the J segment 4 bases; nucleotides outside the gene matches: 11. Looked up from germline, CDR1 is SGHAT and CDR2 is FQNNGV.

This clonotype was found once. The chain uses TRBV28 and TRBJ1-5, with D possibly TRBD1 on 5 matching bases. V was pared by 7 bases and J by 3 bases, with 16 bases between. Germline CDR1 MDHEN, CDR2 SYDVKM. The CDR3 runs to 15 residues. DNA for the CDR3: TGTGCCAGCAATAAAGGGGAAAGGGCCAATCAGCCCCAGCATTTT. It codes for CASNKGERANQPQHF.

The gene calls are TRBV3-1 and TRBJ2-4, with 7 bases lining up with TRBD2. V lost 1 base and J lost 3; bases outside the gene matches: 9. Per the germline V gene, CDR1 is LGHDT and CDR2 is YNNKEL (reference sequence). The CDR3 has 17 amino acids. CDR3: CASSQVGLAVVKNIQYF. The CDR3 DNA sequence: TGTGCCAGCAGCCAAGTTGGGCTAGCGGTAGTCAAAAACATTCAGTACTTC.

This chain connects TRBV12-3 or TRBV12-4 to TRBJ1-4; D is possibly TRBD1 (6 bases). The CDR3 runs 14 residues. Trimming took 6 bases from V and 8 from J, leaving 16 bases between them. CDR3 amino acids: CASSPRGQGEKLFF. The CDR3 nucleotides are TGTGCCAGCAGCCCAAGGGGTCAGGGGGAAAAACTGTTTTTT.

The chain combines TRBV18 with TRBJ2-4; D could derive from TRBD1 or TRBD2 (5 bases each). The V end lost 3 bases, the J end lost 7 bases, and 13 bases lay between the germline ends. This CDR3 is built from 14 residues. Germline assignment: CDR1 KGHSH and CDR2 LQKENI. In DNA, the CDR3 is TGTGCCAGCTCACCCCGAGAAGGGGAGAACATTCAGTACTTC. Amino acid sequence: CASSPREGENIQYF.

This clonotype occurred many times. CDR3 bases: TGTGCCACCCACCGGGGGGTTACCGGGGAGCTGTTTTTT. It translates to CATHRGVTGELFF. This chain joins TRBV7-2 and TRBJ2-2, with TRBD2 identical over 7 bases. Trimming cost V 10 bases and J 5 bases; bases outside gene matches: 7. The CDR3 has 13 amino acids. In germline, CDR1 is SGHTA, CDR2 FQGNSA.